Below are 3 T cell receptor beta chains sequenced from a single sample in a study of beta chain features in type 1 diabetes. The antigens of these receptors remain unknown. Study results and caveats: In all four CD4+ subsets, TCRB CDR3 length was significantly, moderately reduced in type 1 diabetes.

The whole isolated RNA underwent reverse transcription, so sequencing captured expressed TCRB transcripts. Sequencing was performed with immunoSEQ multiplex PCR; in TCRdb, only in-frame clones are kept and a portion is missing. The top ten hold more than 0.009% of the sample, which has around 260,000 clones, 24% seen once. Sequencing input: naive CD4+ T cells from blood. Every receptor here comes from a woman in her 30s with type 1 diabetes.

This clone was seen a handful of times. V gene TRBV5-1 combines with J gene TRBJ2-1; 7 bases map to TRBD2. Losses at the gene ends were 5 bases for V and 4 bases for J; bases not matched to a gene: 3. CDR1 is SGHRS and CDR2 is YFSETQ in the germline V gene. The CDR3 consists of 13 residues. CDR3 sequence (DNA): TGCGCCAGCAGGGCGGGAGAGTACAATGAGCAGTTCTTC. It is translated as CASRAGEYNEQFF.

V and J are TRBV2 and TRBJ2-3, with 7 bases matching TRBD1. The germline V gene has CDR1 SNHLY and CDR2 FYNNEI. This CDR3 contains 13 residues. V was clipped by 2 bases and J by 6 bases; unmatched bases: 2. The CDR3, as DNA: TGTGCCAGCAGTGAAACGACAGGGGATACGCAGTATTTT. Its protein product is CASSETTGDTQYF.

The chain uses TRBV7-9 and TRBJ1-2, with 8 bases aligning to TRBD1. The CDR3 runs 15 residues. The trim removed 5 bases at V and 4 bases at J, leaving 9 bases unmatched. Looked up from germline, CDR1 is SEHNR and CDR2 is FQNEAQ (reference sequence). This CDR3 reads CASSTGTGAVYGYTF. CDR3 DNA: TGTGCCAGCAGCACAGGGACAGGAGCCGTCTATGGCTACACCTTC.